These 12 T cell receptor beta chains share one sample of origin, sequenced in a study of cytomegalovirus exposure and HLA in healthy donors. The primer mix had 60 Vbeta and 13 Jbeta primers. The table came from immunoSEQ multiplex PCR; TCRdb's copy has only in-frame clones and leaves some out. This listing includes 190,000 or so clones. Sequences were obtained from PBMCs. The receptor set was obtained from a boy aged 5-17 years in good health and CMV-seronegative.

The chain couples TRBV6-1 to TRBJ1-1, with a weak D call TRBD1 (6 bases). The V gene's germline CDR1 is MNHNS and CDR2 SASEGT. This CDR3 is 15 amino acids long. V was shortened by 5 bases and J by 1 base, with 14 bases between the two germline ends. CDR3 bases: TGTGCCAGCAGTCCTAGGGGGGGATCGAACACTGAAGCTTTCTTT. Translation: CASSPRGGSNTEAFF.

This sequence joins TRBV7-2 and TRBJ2-5; D gene unclear. The CDR3 covers 11 residues. CDR1 and CDR2 from the germline V gene are SGHTA and FQGNSA. V was shortened by 11 bases and J by 2 bases, with 9 bases between the two germline ends. CDR3: CAVSRQETQYF. The CDR3 coding sequence is TGTGCCGTCTCGAGACAAGAGACCCAGTACTTC.

This sequence joins TRBV5-1 and TRBJ2-5; TRBD1 agrees at 7 bases. With V trimmed by 3 bases and J by 5 bases, 10 bases remained unmatched. Germline assignment: CDR1 SGHRS and CDR2 YFSETQ. This CDR3 has 15 amino acids. The CDR3 DNA is TGCGCCAGCAGCTGTACAGGGGTTTTATGGGAGACCCAGTACTTC. Amino acids: CASSCTGVLWETQYF.

The V gene is TRBV7-9, the J gene TRBJ2-6, with D tentatively TRBD1 (5 bases). This CDR3 is built from 18 residues. V lost 3 bases and J lost 0, with 15 bases in between. Germline V lookup: CDR1 SEHNR, CDR2 FQNEAQ (reference sequence). This CDR3 is CASSLRQLSRSGANVLTF. DNA for the CDR3: TGTGCCAGCAGCTTGAGACAGTTGTCACGCTCTGGGGCCAACGTCCTGACTTTC.

This chain joins TRBV18 and TRBJ1-3, with D possibly TRBD1 on 6 matching bases. The germline V and J ends were trimmed by 3 bases and 2 bases, with 14 bases remaining between them. This CDR3 is 16 amino acids long. Germline V gives CDR1 KGHSH, CDR2 LQKENI. The CDR3 protein is CASSPFEGDTGNTIYF. The CDR3 DNA sequence: TGTGCCAGCTCACCTTTCGAGGGGGACACTGGAAACACCATATATTTT.

The chain recombines TRBV7-2 with TRBJ1-5; 8 bases are a match to TRBD1. Germline loops: CDR1 SGHTA, CDR2 FQGNSA. After removal of 5 bases from V and 6 bases from J, the junction contained 12 bases not matched to a gene. The length of the CDR3 is 16 residues. CDR3 in amino acids: CASSPSRGPAGQPQHF. The CDR3 bases are TGTGCCAGCAGCCCGAGCAGGGGGCCAGCAGGTCAGCCCCAGCATTTT.

The V call is TRBV7-3, the J call TRBJ1-1; 10 bases fit TRBD1. V dropped 2 bases and J dropped 7; count of bases not matched to a gene: 4. In germline, CDR1 is SGHTA, CDR2 FQGTGA. The CDR3 runs to 14 residues. The CDR3 loop reads CASSLSGTGVEAFF. In DNA, the CDR3 is TGTGCCAGCAGCTTATCCGGGACAGGGGTTGAAGCTTTCTTT.

The V and J genes are TRBV18 and TRBJ2-3, with 13 bases aligning to TRBD2. There are 18 residues in the CDR3. Trimming took 3 bases from V and 2 from J; bases not matched to a gene: 8. Germline CDR1 KGHSH, CDR2 LQKENI. This CDR3 reads CASSPNRTSGGITDTQYF. CDR3 in DNA: TGTGCCAGCTCACCTAACCGGACTAGCGGGGGCATCACAGATACGCAGTATTTT.

The chain recombines TRBV5-4 with TRBJ1-1; D is unresolved. V was cut by 0 bases and J by 0 bases, with 9 bases left in between. CDR1 and CDR2 from the germline V gene are SGHNT and YYREEE (reference sequence). The CDR3 spans 15 residues. CDR3 bases: TGTGCCAGCAGCTTGGAGGAGGGAATGAACACTGAAGCTTTCTTT. It encodes CASSLEEGMNTEAFF.

This CDR3 reads CASSQGIAGGAAKNIQYF. The DNA of the CDR3 is TGCGCCAGCAGCCAAGGGATAGCGGGGGGTGCAGCCAAAAACATTCAGTACTTC. The chain is built from TRBV4-1 and TRBJ2-4; TRBD2 aligns across 10 bases. Germline CDR1 and CDR2: MGHRA and YSYEKL. V gave up 1 base and J gave up 0 bases; unmatched junction bases: 6. This CDR3 is built from 18 residues.

The chain recombines TRBV9 with TRBJ1-2, with 9 bases matching TRBD1. The CDR3 is 17 amino acids. The ends lost 3 bases at V and 0 bases at J; junction bases unmatched: 9. Germline CDR1 is SGDLS and CDR2 is YYNGEE. This chain's CDR3 is CASSGPGQGVPNYGYTF. CDR3 in DNA: TGTGCCAGCAGCGGACCGGGACAGGGTGTTCCTAACTATGGCTACACCTTC.

The V and J genes are TRBV4-1 and TRBJ2-2; 11 positions agree with TRBD2. V lost 10 bases, J lost 4 bases, and 11 bases stayed unmatched. This CDR3 is 16 amino acids long. The V gene's germline CDR1 is MGHRA and CDR2 YSYEKL. This CDR3 reads CATPLAGGVGTGELFF. Written as DNA, the CDR3 is TGCGCCACACCCCTAGCGGGGGGAGTAGGCACCGGGGAGCTGTTTTTT.